The 14 T cell receptor beta chains in this list originate from one sample, sequenced in a study of blood T cell repertoires in COVID-19. Using immunoSEQ multiplex PCR, the repertoire was profiled, and TCRdb retains in-frame clones only, with some absent. The sample yields over 50,000 clones, around 90% seen once. The sample taken for sequencing was peripheral blood. These receptors were obtained from a woman between 55 and 75 years old with active or convalescent COVID-19.

The chain employs TRBV12-5 and TRBJ2-1, with a weak D call TRBD1 (5 bases). Germline CDR1 and CDR2: LGHNT and FRNRAP. The CDR3 contains 15 residues. Trimming took 1 base from V and 0 from J, leaving 7 bases between them. The CDR3 protein is CASGLAGSSYNEQFF. In nucleotides, the CDR3 is TGTGCTAGTGGTTTGGCAGGGTCCTCCTACAATGAGCAGTTCTTC.

The chain uses TRBV3-1 (or the pseudogene TRBV3-2) and TRBJ1-5, with TRBD1 as a possible D gene (6 bases). The V end lost 4 bases, the J end lost 6 bases, and 16 bases lay between the germline ends. CDR3 length equals 15 residues. Germline values: CDR1 LGHDT, CDR2 YNNKEL (reference sequence). The CDR3 DNA reads as TGTGCCAGCAGCCCCCGGGGGGGCGCGGGTCAGCCCCAGCATTTT. This translates into CASSPRGGAGQPQHF.

This clone was observed once. The chain links TRBV30 to TRBJ1-1, with 10 positions matching TRBD1. Germline CDR1 and CDR2: GTSNPN and SVGIG (reference sequence). The V and J ends lost 3 bases and 4 bases, in that order; junction bases with no gene match: 5. The CDR3 runs 14 residues. In DNA form, the CDR3 reads TGTGCCTGGAGCCGGGACAGGGGAGGCACTGAAGCTTTCTTT. It yields the protein CAWSRDRGGTEAFF.

This clone was detected only once. The chain employs TRBV5-1 and TRBJ1-6, with D possibly TRBD1 on 6 matching bases. The CDR3 is 14 residues long. From germline, CDR1 is SGHRS and CDR2 YFSETQ. Trimming cost V 2 bases and J 7 bases, with 10 bases left between them. The CDR3 region has the DNA TGCGCCAGCAGCTTCGGACAGATCAATTCACCCCTCCACTTT. It translates to CASSFGQINSPLHF.

The V call is TRBV19, the J call TRBJ2-6; no clear D. Germline CDR1 LNHDA, CDR2 SQIVND (reference sequence). With 3 bases removed from V and 1 base from J, the gap between germline ends came to 4 bases. This CDR3 is built from 14 residues. The CDR3 region has the DNA TGTGCCAGTAGTATCGGTTCTGGGGCCAACGTCCTGACTTTC. Amino acids: CASSIGSGANVLTF.

The V call is TRBV28, the J call TRBJ1-5; 8 bases fit TRBD1. CDR1 and CDR2 from the germline V gene are MDHEN and SYDVKM. V shed 6 bases, J shed 9 bases, and the junction held 13 bases outside the gene matches. This CDR3 region has 15 residues. DNA of the CDR3: TGTGCCAGCAGCCGGACAGGGACCCAAAATGGGCCCCAGCATTTT. It encodes CASSRTGTQNGPQHF.

The chain combines TRBV7-9 with TRBJ2-7, with 10 bases aligning to TRBD1. Germline lookup yields CDR1 SEHNR and CDR2 FQNEAQ (reference sequence). The trim removed 4 bases at V and 13 bases at J, leaving 19 bases unmatched. This CDR3 is built from 16 residues. The CDR3 nucleotides are TGTGCCAGCAGCTACCCCAGACAGGGGGCGACGTCTCTTCCTTACTTC. Amino acids: CASSYPRQGATSLPYF.

The CDR3 sequence is CASSLRTGGELYGYTF. The CDR3 DNA follows: TGTGCCAGCAGCCTCCGGACAGGGGGCGAACTCTATGGCTACACCTTC. The J gene is TRBJ1-2, the V gene TRBV5-5, with 11 bases fitting TRBD1. There are 16 residues in the CDR3. CDR1 is SGHKS, CDR2 YYEKEE, per germline (reference sequence). V was clipped by 4 bases and J by 4 bases; unmatched bases: 9.

The rearrangement joins TRBV14 to TRBJ1-5; the D is unclear. This CDR3 spans 13 amino acids. V was cut by 3 bases and J by 6 bases, with 9 bases left in between. CDR1 is SGHDN, CDR2 FVKESK, per germline. Here the CDR3 reads CASSHDTRQPQHF. CDR3 nucleotides: TGTGCCAGCAGCCACGACACCCGTCAGCCCCAGCATTTT.

The chain has TRBV24-1 and TRBJ1-2; TRBD1 matches 7 bases. Trimming removed 5 bases from V and 2 bases from J; junction bases left unmatched: 4. Germline loops: CDR1 KGHDR, CDR2 SFDVKD. CDR3 size: 14 residues. CDR3 loop: CATSGQGWNYGYTF. Here the CDR3 DNA reads TGTGCCACCAGTGGACAGGGTTGGAACTATGGCTACACCTTC.

V usage is TRBV28 and J usage is TRBJ1-6, with D uncertain. Germline V gene data show CDR1 as MDHEN and CDR2 as SYDVKM. The CDR3 contains 16 residues. Trimming removed 3 bases from V and 2 bases from J, with 11 bases in between. Written as DNA, the CDR3 is TGTGCCAGCAGTTTTACTCCGAGTGCCTATAATTCACCCCTCCACTTT. Its translation: CASSFTPSAYNSPLHF.

This rearrangement joins TRBV7-3 to TRBJ2-6; TRBD1 matches at 7 bases. CDR3 length: 18 amino acids. Germline-derived CDR1 and CDR2 are SGHTA and FQGTGA. J was trimmed by 0 bases and V by 2 bases; bases with no gene match: 7. The CDR3 DNA sequence: TGTGCCAGCAGCTTAGCCATGACAGGGAACTCTGGGGCCAACGTCCTGACTTTC. The encoded protein is CASSLAMTGNSGANVLTF.

The rearrangement uses TRBV20-1 and TRBJ2-1; a possible D gene is TRBD2 (6 bases). This CDR3 has 11 amino acids. Germline V gives CDR1 DFQATT, CDR2 SNEGSKA (reference sequence). V lost 4 bases, J lost 8 bases, and 9 bases lay in between. CDR3 region: CSATASDEQFF. The CDR3 bases are TGCAGTGCTACTGCTAGCGATGAGCAGTTCTTC.

V gene TRBV28 combines with J gene TRBJ2-3, with a possible D match to TRBD2 (6 bases). Germline CDR1 is MDHEN and CDR2 is SYDVKM. The CDR3 is 15 residues long. Deletions cut 5 bases from V and 5 bases from J, with 17 bases between. In DNA, the CDR3 is TGTGCCAGCAGTAGAGGCAGACTAGTTGTAGATACGCAGTATTTT. This codes for CASSRGRLVVDTQYF.